These 10 T cell receptor beta chains originate from one sample sequenced in a study of cytomegalovirus exposure and HLA in healthy donors (dated by TCRdb to the late 2010s). Library construction relied on the immunoSEQ multiplex PCR assay. For the multiplex PCR, a mixture combining 60 forward primers for TCR Vbeta segments and 13 reverse primers for TCR Jbeta segments was used. In TCRdb, the immuneACCESS table is reduced to in-frame sequences with V and J assigned. These tables do not hold every clone; where another copy was compared, an unresolved V gene accounts for under half, and the others remain unexplained. This sample holds about 190,000 clones; approximately 70% were observed only once. The ten largest make up about 2% of the sample. Sequenced: PBMCs. The origin of the receptors is a woman aged 30 to 39 in good health and CMV-seronegative.

This clone has more than one count but fewer than ten. The rearrangement joins TRBV7-9 to TRBJ1-2, with TRBD1 identical over 7 bases. V was clipped by 3 bases and J by 5 bases; unmatched bases: 12. Looked up from germline, CDR1 is SEHNR and CDR2 is FQNEAQ (reference sequence). CDR3 size: 16 residues. CDR3 amino acids: CASSFTGTDVLYGYTF. The CDR3 nucleotides read TGTGCCAGCAGCTTCACCGGGACAGATGTCTTGTATGGCTACACCTTC.

The chain uses TRBV25-1 and TRBJ2-7, with D possibly TRBD1 on 6 matching bases. CDR3 length equals 15 residues. Germline CDR1 MGHDK, CDR2 SYGVNS. V lost 3 bases and J 6 bases, leaving 18 bases between the germline ends. CDR3 in amino acids: CASSEETGFLSEQYF. The CDR3 DNA sequence: TGTGCCAGCAGTGAGGAGACAGGTTTTTTATCCGAGCAGTACTTC.

The chain carries TRBV7-2 and TRBJ2-1; weak D call: TRBD1 (5 bases). CDR1 and CDR2 from the germline V gene are SGHTA and FQGNSA. The CDR3 is made up of 16 amino acids. Trimming pared 1 base from V and 2 bases from J, leaving 12 bases between. This CDR3 reads CASSLEGARAYNEQFF. The CDR3, as DNA: TGTGCCAGCAGCTTAGAAGGGGCTAGGGCCTACAATGAGCAGTTCTTC.

The rearrangement joins TRBV7-8 to TRBJ2-5, with 8 bases matching TRBD2. Judging by the DNA end, TRBJ2-7 fits better; the J call may be wrong. Germline lookup yields CDR1 SGHVS and CDR2 FQNEAQ. The CDR3 spans 15 residues. In DNA, the CDR3 is TGTGCCAGCAGCTCCGAGCGGGGGCGGACCTACGAGCAGTACTTC. Translation gives CASSSERGRTYEQYF.

This clone was detected a few times. The rearrangement uses TRBV7-2 and TRBJ1-2, with 8 bases fitting TRBD1. Trimming removed 1 base from V and 4 bases from J; junction bases left unmatched: 5. Germline-derived CDR1 and CDR2 are SGHTA and FQGNSA. This CDR3 is built from 15 residues. CDR3 region: CASSLEGGQGYGYTF. As DNA, the CDR3 is TGTGCCAGCAGCTTAGAGGGAGGACAGGGCTATGGCTACACCTTC.

The gene calls are TRBV5-6 and TRBJ2-7, with 10 bases matching TRBD1. Germline CDR1 is SGHDT and CDR2 is YYEEEE. The length of the CDR3 is 15 residues. J lost 7 bases, V lost 1 base, and 8 bases had no gene match. CDR3 sequence: CASSLTGTGAREQYF. The DNA of the CDR3 is TGTGCCAGCAGCTTGACTGGGACAGGGGCGAGGGAGCAGTACTTC.

With respect to this clone: Other DNA variants within this sample encode the same CDR3. CDR3 sequence (DNA): TGTGCCAGCAGCTTGCAGGGGTTCACTGAAGCTTTCTTT. It codes for CASSLQGFTEAFF. The chain couples TRBV11-3 to TRBJ1-1, with a possible D match to TRBD1 (6 bases). The CDR3 contains 13 residues. Trimming took off 3 bases at V and 4 bases at J, with 9 bases between the two ends. Germline values: CDR1 SGHNT, CDR2 YENEEA.

The V and J genes are TRBV5-1 and TRBJ1-2; D is perhaps TRBD1 (5 bases). Germline V gene sequence: CDR1 SGHRS, CDR2 YFSETQ. The CDR3 runs 15 residues. V was pared by 2 bases and J by 3 bases, with 14 bases between. CDR3 protein: CASSFRTPRDYGYTF. In DNA, the CDR3 is TGCGCCAGCAGCTTTAGGACACCAAGGGACTATGGCTACACCTTC.

The chain links TRBV5-1 to TRBJ2-3; perhaps TRBD1 as D (6 bases). CDR1 and CDR2 from the germline V gene are SGHRS and YFSETQ. The CDR3 consists of 15 residues. V lost 0 bases to trimming and J lost 0 bases, with 8 bases between them. CDR3 nucleotide sequence: TGCGCCAGCAGCTTGGAACAGGGAAGCACAGATACGCAGTATTTT. It codes for CASSLEQGSTDTQYF.

V and J are TRBV5-4 and TRBJ2-5; tentatively, D is TRBD2 (6 bases). The end of the DNA fits TRBJ2-7 better, so the J call may be wrong. CDR1 is SGHNT and CDR2 is YYREEE in the germline V gene (reference sequence). The CDR3 has 14 residues. CDR3 coding DNA: TGTGCCAGCAGCCCTGACCCGGGAGTCTACGAGCAGTACTTC. It is translated as CASSPDPGVYEQYF.